One and the same sample provided the 9 T cell receptor beta chains below, sequenced in a study of blood T cell repertoires in COVID-19. This table comes from immunoSEQ multiplex PCR, and its TCRdb copy is limited to in-frame clones, with some not included. Here the sample spans around 280,000 clones, around 91% being singletons. The source material was PBMCs or T cells enriched from blood (not recorded which). Every receptor here comes from a woman aged 18-30 years with acute COVID-19.

This chain joins TRBV7-3 and TRBJ2-7; weak D call: TRBD1 (5 bases). Between the trimmed V and J ends, which lost 5 bases and 2 bases, there was a span of 10 bases. The CDR3 extends over 13 amino acids. CDR1 is SGHTA, CDR2 FQGTGA, per germline. CDR3 coding DNA: TGTGCCAGCAGCCTTGACAGTGCCTACGAGCAGTACTTC. It yields the protein CASSLDSAYEQYF.

V is TRBV14 and J is TRBJ2-1; D is unresolved. Germline V gene data show CDR1 as SGHDN and CDR2 as FVKESK. This CDR3 is 17 amino acids long. Trimming cost V 0 bases and J 0 bases, with 12 bases left between them. The CDR3: CASSQDGDRSSYNEQFF. CDR3 coding DNA: TGTGCCAGCAGCCAAGATGGTGATCGGAGCTCCTACAATGAGCAGTTCTTC. The full variable domain, rest sourced from reference TRBV14 and TRBJ2-1, is EAGVTQFPSHSVIEKGQTVTLRCDPISGHDNLYWYRRVMGKEIKFLLHFVKESKQDESGMPNNRFLAERTGGTYSTLKVQPAELEDSGVYFCASSQDGDRSSYNEQFFGPGTRLTVL.

A single count supports this clone. The V and J genes are TRBV5-1 and TRBJ2-7; 12 bases match TRBD2. The CDR3 has 15 residues. Trimming cost V 2 bases and J 2 bases; bases outside gene matches: 2. The germline CDR1 and CDR2 sequences are SGHRS and YFSETQ. CDR3 sequence: CASSFRTSGTYEQYF. The CDR3 nucleotides read TGCGCCAGCAGCTTTAGGACTAGCGGGACCTACGAGCAGTACTTC.

This rearrangement joins TRBV10-3 to TRBJ2-1; 8 positions agree with TRBD1. The V and J ends lost 6 bases and 10 bases, in that order; junction bases with no gene match: 14. The germline CDR1 and CDR2 sequences are ENHRY and SYGVKD. There are 15 residues in the CDR3. CDR3: CAISEDREALEEQFF. The DNA of the CDR3 is TGTGCCATCAGCGAGGACAGGGAGGCGTTAGAAGAGCAGTTCTTC.

This chain connects TRBV27 to TRBJ2-3, with 8 bases fitting TRBD1. This CDR3 contains 15 residues. J lost 2 bases, V lost 6 bases, and 7 bases had no gene match. The germline gives CDR1 MNHEY, CDR2 SMNVEV (reference sequence). In DNA form, the CDR3 reads TGTGCCAGCAGCTCGGACAGGGCTCCCACAGATACGCAGTATTTT. Protein product: CASSSDRAPTDTQYF.

About this clone: Different DNA sequences within this sample yield the same CDR3. The chain recombines TRBV5-1 with TRBJ1-3; 8 bases are a match to TRBD1. Germline values: CDR1 SGHRS, CDR2 YFSETQ. The trim removed 2 bases at V and 3 bases at J, leaving 1 base unmatched. This CDR3 is built from 14 residues. The CDR3 reads CASSFGQGGNTIYF. The DNA of the CDR3 is TGCGCCAGCAGCTTCGGACAGGGTGGAAACACCATATATTTT.

In its sample, this clone was seen once. This chain links TRBV4-1 with TRBJ1-6; D remains ambiguous. Per the germline V gene, CDR1 is MGHRA and CDR2 is YSYEKL. This CDR3 has 13 residues. Trimming removed 0 bases at V and 6 bases at J, with 3 bases between. CDR3 DNA: TGCGCCAGCAGCCAAGACAGTAATTCACCCCTCCACTTT. Translation: CASSQDSNSPLHF.

The chain uses TRBV3-1 (or the pseudogene TRBV3-2) and TRBJ2-2; D not certain. Germline CDR1 and CDR2: LGHDT and YNNKEL (reference sequence). V was clipped by 1 base and J by 5 bases, with 8 bases between them. This CDR3 region has 14 residues. CDR3 region: CASSQVSLTGELFF. In DNA form, the CDR3 reads TGTGCCAGCAGCCAAGTCTCCCTAACCGGGGAGCTGTTTTTT.

This sequence joins TRBV28 and TRBJ1-2, with D perhaps TRBD1 (6 bases). V gave up 2 bases and J gave up 4 bases, with 20 bases separating them. The CDR3 consists of 17 residues. Germline values: CDR1 MDHEN, CDR2 SYDVKM. The CDR3 loop is CASSLPRPGTPGYGYTF. The CDR3 DNA follows: TGTGCCAGCAGTTTACCCCGACCCGGGACACCTGGCTATGGCTACACCTTC.